Only a few counts were recorded for the clone carrying this TCR beta chain. A second PCR of roughly 7 to 11 cycles used a sample-barcoded 5' primer and a J-beta primer mix. Each cDNA molecule was tagged by a template-switch adaptor with 12 random nucleotides. TCRdb itself ran the 5' RACE reads through MiXCR, one entry per CDR3 protein. The sample consists of hundreds of thousands of distinct CDR3 sequences, roughly 60% of them appearing once. In terms of origin and age, donors were healthy Caucasian individuals from Russia aged roughly 6 to 100. Total RNA amounts of at least 6 micrograms were extracted per sample. The sample comes from a study of blood T cells in healthy people across ages. The CDR3 spans 14 residues. Trimming stripped 5 bases from V and 2 bases from J, with 11 bases between. Germline CDR1 MNHEY, CDR2 SMNVEV (reference sequence).

The TCR originated in a man younger than 45 in good health. This rearrangement joins TRBV27 to TRBJ2-3, with unresolved D. Sequencing was performed on blood. In DNA, the CDR3 is TGTGCCAGCAGTCCCATGGGCGCCACAGATACGCAGTATTTT. Its protein product is CASSPMGATDTQYF.